Presented here are 26 T cell receptor beta chains from one specimen sequenced in a study of shared clonotypes between healthy human individuals. Only in-frame clones appear in the TCRdb table, and some are missing; sequencing was by immunoSEQ multiplex PCR. This table has 700,000 or so clones, more than 70% appearing once. The sample was memory CD4+ T cells sorted from blood. Subset here: CD45RA-negative fraction. These receptors were collected from a woman aged 25 to 45 in good health.

The J gene is TRBJ1-5, the V gene TRBV11-2, with D unclear. Trimming pared 2 bases from V and 8 bases from J, leaving 10 bases between. The V gene's germline CDR1 is SGHAT and CDR2 FQNNGV. The CDR3 contains 13 residues. CDR3 bases: TGTGCCAGCAGCTTATCTGACTTGAAGCCCCAGCATTTT. This translates into CASSLSDLKPQHF.

The gene calls are TRBV19 and TRBJ1-1, with TRBD1 identical over 7 bases. Looked up from germline, CDR1 is LNHDA and CDR2 is SQIVND (reference sequence). The CDR3 extends over 14 amino acids. The V gene end was trimmed by 8 bases and the J gene end by 5 bases; junction bases not matched to a gene: 11. The CDR3: CASGSRQGWTEAFF. In DNA form, the CDR3 reads TGTGCCAGTGGCTCCCGACAGGGTTGGACTGAAGCTTTCTTT.

This rearrangement joins TRBV28 to TRBJ2-1, with D unresolved. With 10 bases removed from V and 6 bases from J, the gap between germline ends came to 16 bases. Germline V CDR1 and CDR2: MDHEN, SYDVKM. The CDR3 sequence is 13 residues long. The CDR3 bases are TGTGCCACGTTAGTTTGGAAAGGCAATGAGCAGTTCTTC. Amino acids: CATLVWKGNEQFF.

Only a few counts were recorded for this clone. The rearrangement links TRBV9 to TRBJ2-5; 8 bases agree with TRBD2. Looked up from germline, CDR1 is SGDLS and CDR2 is YYNGEE. V shed 0 bases, J shed 5 bases, and the junction held 3 bases outside the gene matches. The CDR3 loop spans 14 amino acids. Here the CDR3 reads CASSVAGGLETQYF. In nucleotides, the CDR3 is TGTGCCAGCAGCGTAGCGGGAGGGCTGGAGACCCAGTACTTC.

This clone showed up many times. The CDR3 DNA follows: TGCGCCAGCAGCTTAAGCTCCACCAAAGAGACCCAGTACTTC. This codes for CASSLSSTKETQYF. The rearrangement links TRBV5-1 to TRBJ2-5; D is uncertain. The CDR3 loop spans 14 amino acids. CDR1 SGHRS and CDR2 YFSETQ come from the germline V gene. V was trimmed by 2 bases and J by 3 bases, leaving 11 bases between them.

This CDR3 is CASSEGWGSSTEAFF. The CDR3 coding sequence is TGCGCCAGCAGTGAAGGCTGGGGTAGTAGCACTGAAGCTTTCTTT. This chain links TRBV10-2 with TRBJ1-1, with D unclear. V gave up 3 bases and J gave up 4 bases, with 15 bases separating them. The length of the CDR3 is 15 residues. Germline V gene sequence: CDR1 WSHSY, CDR2 SAAADI.

This chain connects TRBV4-2 to TRBJ1-5, with TRBD1 matching over 8 bases. The trim removed 3 bases at V and 2 bases at J, leaving 6 bases unmatched. The CDR3 is 16 amino acids. Germline V CDR1 and CDR2: LGHNA, YNFKEQ. The CDR3 DNA reads TGTGCCAGCAGCCATGCTCAGGGGGCTGGCAATCAGCCCCAGCATTTT. Its protein is CASSHAQGAGNQPQHF.

The chain is built from TRBV28 and TRBJ2-7; D may be TRBD1 or TRBD2 (5 bases each). The CDR3 loop spans 19 amino acids. CDR1 is MDHEN and CDR2 is SYDVKM in the germline V gene. Trimming took 5 bases from V and 1 from J, leaving 27 bases between them. In nucleotides, the CDR3 is TGTGCCAGCAGTATATTCTATATGTGGGGGAGCCGGCAGTCCTACGAGCAGTACTTC. This codes for CASSIFYMWGSRQSYEQYF.

This chain connects TRBV5-5 to TRBJ1-2, with 10 bases matching TRBD1. Trimming took 0 bases from V and 3 from J; bases not matched to a gene: 2. The CDR3 covers 15 residues. Germline-derived CDR1 and CDR2 are SGHKS and YYEKEE (reference sequence). The CDR3 DNA follows: TGTGCCAGCAGCTTGGTAGGACAGGGGGACTATGGCTACACCTTC. It translates to CASSLVGQGDYGYTF.

The chain combines TRBV28 with TRBJ1-1; a possible D gene is TRBD1 (6 bases). This CDR3 is built from 12 residues. The V and J ends lost 6 bases and 7 bases respectively, with 12 bases between them. The germline gives CDR1 MDHEN, CDR2 SYDVKM. CDR3 in DNA: TGTGCCAGCAGCGACAGGACCTATGAAGCTTTCTTT. Amino acid sequence: CASSDRTYEAFF.

The chain recombines TRBV5-6 with TRBJ2-7; D not certain. Germline values: CDR1 SGHDT, CDR2 YYEEEE. The CDR3 runs 11 residues. Trimming cost V 4 bases and J 3 bases, with 5 bases left between them. CDR3: CASSTYYEQYF. The CDR3, as DNA: TGTGCCAGCAGCACCTACTACGAGCAGTACTTC.

V gene TRBV15 combines with J gene TRBJ2-7, with D possibly being TRBD1 (5 bases). Trimming took off 5 bases at V and 0 bases at J, with 14 bases between the two ends. There are 15 residues in the CDR3. Per the germline V gene, CDR1 is LNHNV and CDR2 is YYDKDF (reference sequence). The CDR3 bases are TGTGCCACCAGCCAAGGACACGATGGCTCCTACGAGCAGTACTTC. As protein: CATSQGHDGSYEQYF.

The chain uses TRBV6-5 and TRBJ1-5, with D possibly being TRBD1 (5 bases). This CDR3 region has 14 residues. Germline V gives CDR1 MNHEY, CDR2 SVGAGI. Deletions cut 3 bases from V and 3 bases from J, with 9 bases between. CDR3 bases: TGTGCCAGCAGTTATCAGGGCCCCAATCAGCCCCAGCATTTT. It specifies CASSYQGPNQPQHF.

V gene TRBV2 combines with J gene TRBJ1-5, with 7 bases fitting TRBD1. Germline V CDR1 and CDR2: SNHLY, FYNNEI. The V and J ends lost 6 bases and 1 base, in that order; junction bases with no gene match: 6. The CDR3 has 15 amino acids. The CDR3 reads CASRGPGQSNQPQHF. For the CDR3, the DNA is TGTGCCAGCAGGGGACCGGGACAGAGCAATCAGCCCCAGCATTTT.

This clone was recorded a few times. This chain links TRBV9 with TRBJ1-5; the D gene is possibly TRBD1 (5 bases). V was clipped by 5 bases and J by 6 bases, with 15 bases between them. The CDR3 has 14 residues. The germline V gene encodes CDR1 SGDLS and CDR2 YYNGEE. CDR3 sequence reads: CASSEGWGGQPQHF. For the CDR3, the DNA is TGTGCCAGCAGTGAGGGGTGGGGAGGTCAGCCCCAGCATTTT. Full variable domain (rest looked up from reference TRBV9 and TRBJ1-5): DSGVTQTPKHLITATGQRVTLRCSPRSGDLSVYWYQQSLDQGLQFLIQYYNGEERAKGNILERFSAQQFPDLHSELNLSSLELGDSALYFCASSEGWGGQPQHFGDGTRLSIL.

CDR3 region: CASSAGLRGRSEAFF. CDR3 bases: TGTGCCAGCAGCGCGGGACTGAGGGGACGTTCTGAAGCTTTCTTT. The chain links TRBV11-3 to TRBJ1-1; D perhaps matches TRBD1 (5 bases). CDR1 SGHNT and CDR2 YENEEA come from the germline V gene. Trimming took 5 bases from V and 6 from J, leaving 19 bases between them. The CDR3 consists of 15 residues. The complete variable domain, with remaining parts taken from reference TRBV11-3 and TRBJ1-1, reads EAGVVQSPRYKIIEKKQPVAFWCNPISGHNTLYWYLQNLGQGPELLIRYENEEAVDDSQLPKDRFSAERLKGVDSTLKIQPAELGDSAVYLCASSAGLRGRSEAFFGQGTRLTVV.

This clone was picked up a small number of times. This chain uses TRBV7-8 with TRBJ1-2; weak D call: TRBD1 (6 bases). V was clipped by 5 bases and J by 0 bases, with 13 bases between them. This CDR3 region has 15 residues. Germline assignment: CDR1 SGHVS and CDR2 FQNEAQ. The CDR3 DNA follows: TGTGCCAGCAGCCCCCCGGGGGCGACTAACTATGGCTACACCTTC. It yields the protein CASSPPGATNYGYTF.

This clone was recorded only once. The chain has TRBV11-2 and TRBJ2-7, with D maybe TRBD1 (5 bases). This CDR3 has 15 residues. Trimming removed 0 bases from V and 5 bases from J, with 14 bases in between. Germline V gives CDR1 SGHAT, CDR2 FQNNGV. The DNA for the CDR3 is TGTGCCAGCAGCTTAGATCAGGGTTCCTGGGACGAGCAGTACTTC. The encoded protein is CASSLDQGSWDEQYF.

This clone was seen a few times. The chain couples TRBV19 to TRBJ2-1; possibly TRBD2 for D (5 bases). Germline V gives CDR1 LNHDA, CDR2 SQIVND (reference sequence). CDR3 length: 20 amino acids. V lost 1 base, J lost 0 bases, and 22 bases lay in between. The CDR3 reads CASSIAASKDFPSSYNEQFF. The CDR3 DNA sequence: TGTGCCAGTAGTATAGCGGCCAGTAAGGACTTCCCGAGCTCCTACAATGAGCAGTTCTTC.

With regard to this clone: Other DNA sequences in this sample translate to the same CDR3. This chain links TRBV28 with TRBJ2-7, with D perhaps TRBD2 (5 bases). CDR1 and CDR2 from the germline V gene are MDHEN and SYDVKM. CDR3 length: 12 residues. Trimming left V 8 bases short and J 0 bases short, with 8 bases between. The DNA of the CDR3 is TGTGCCAGCTCCAGCGGCTCCTACGAGCAGTACTTC. Its protein is CASSSGSYEQYF.

The rearrangement links TRBV7-2 to TRBJ1-5; 7 bases are a match to TRBD1. V lost 5 bases and J lost 7; bases outside the gene matches: 11. Germline V gene lookup returns CDR1 SGHTA and CDR2 FQGNSA. The CDR3 is 15 amino acids. CDR3 bases: TGTGCCAGCAGCCGGTGGACAGGAACGTCGCAGCCCCAGCATTTT. Translated, it gives CASSRWTGTSQPQHF.

The chain couples TRBV30 to TRBJ1-4, with 7 nucleotides matching TRBD1. The ends lost 3 bases at V and 8 bases at J; junction bases unmatched: 12. CDR3 length: 15 amino acids. Germline values: CDR1 GTSNPN, CDR2 SVGIG (reference sequence). The CDR3 sequence is CAWSGDSFQEEKLFF. The CDR3 nucleotides read TGTGCCTGGAGCGGGGACAGTTTTCAGGAGGAAAAACTGTTTTTT.

This clone showed up just a few times. The rearrangement links TRBV6-5 to TRBJ1-3; D is possibly TRBD1 (5 bases). Germline V CDR1 and CDR2: MNHEY, SVGAGI. Trimming left V 6 bases short and J 2 bases short, with 11 bases between. The CDR3 is made up of 14 amino acids. CDR3 loop: CASSHRQTGNTIYF. The DNA of the CDR3 is TGTGCCAGCAGCCATCGACAGACTGGAAACACCATATATTTT.

This clone has just one count. The V gene is TRBV19, the J gene TRBJ2-1; D may correspond to TRBD1 or TRBD2 (6 bases each). V lost 9 bases to trimming and J lost 5 bases, with 20 bases between them. The CDR3 is made up of 15 amino acids. Germline lookup yields CDR1 LNHDA and CDR2 SQIVND (reference sequence). The CDR3 region is CASNLRLGGNNEQFF. The CDR3 DNA reads TGTGCCAGCAACCTCCGGTTGGGGGGCAACAATGAGCAGTTCTTC.

Details on this clone: This may stem from a read error, because a much larger clone lies one nucleotide away. Other DNA sequences in the same sample also yield this CDR3. The chain carries TRBV5-1 and TRBJ1-1, with 7 bases identical to TRBD1. The CDR3 contains 14 residues. Germline assignment: CDR1 SGHRS and CDR2 YFSETQ. After removal of 3 bases from V and 1 base from J, the junction contained 3 bases not matched to a gene. CDR3 residues: CASSSGQPNTEAFF. The CDR3 nucleotides are TGCGCCAGCAGCTCGGGACAGCCGAACACTGAAGCTTTCTTT.

This clone has a single count. The rearrangement links TRBV5-4 to TRBJ2-3, with TRBD2 matching 7 bases. Unmatched junction bases numbered 5, after V lost 4 bases and J lost 3 bases. From germline, CDR1 is SGHNT and CDR2 YYREEE (reference sequence). There are 14 residues in the CDR3. The CDR3 DNA follows: TGTGCCAGCAGCCCAGGACTAGAAACAGATACGCAGTATTTT. This gives the protein CASSPGLETDTQYF.